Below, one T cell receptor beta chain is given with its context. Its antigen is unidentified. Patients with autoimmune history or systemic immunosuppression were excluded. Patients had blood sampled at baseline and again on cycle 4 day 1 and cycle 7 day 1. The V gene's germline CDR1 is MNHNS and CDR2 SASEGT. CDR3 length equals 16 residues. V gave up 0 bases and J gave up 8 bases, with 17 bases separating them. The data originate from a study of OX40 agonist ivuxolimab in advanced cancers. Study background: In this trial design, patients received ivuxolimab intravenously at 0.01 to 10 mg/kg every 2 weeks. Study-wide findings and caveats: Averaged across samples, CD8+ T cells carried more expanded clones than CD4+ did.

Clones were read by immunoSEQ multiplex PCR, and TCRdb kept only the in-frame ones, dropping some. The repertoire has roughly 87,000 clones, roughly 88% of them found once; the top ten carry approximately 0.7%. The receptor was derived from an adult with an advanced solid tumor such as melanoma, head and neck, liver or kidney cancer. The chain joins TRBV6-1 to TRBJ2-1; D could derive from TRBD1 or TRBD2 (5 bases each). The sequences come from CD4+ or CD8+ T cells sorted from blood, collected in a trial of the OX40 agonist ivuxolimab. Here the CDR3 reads CASSEARLPRGYEQFF. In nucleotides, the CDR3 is TGTGCCAGCAGTGAAGCCCGTCTACCGAGGGGTTATGAGCAGTTCTTC.